A selection of T cell receptor beta chains follows, all from one sample in a study of cytomegalovirus exposure and HLA in healthy donors. This table comes from immunoSEQ multiplex PCR, and its TCRdb copy is limited to in-frame clones, with some not included. The table shows 140,000 to 150,000 clones, with around 86% occurring only once. Sequencing input: PBMCs. All receptors derive from a woman aged 25 to 39 in good health and CMV-seronegative. CDR3s include the opening cysteine and the closing phenylalanine or tryptophan. Fields, in order: CDR3 length, D gene, J gene, V gene, clone size, CDR3 DNA, CDR3 protein. The D gene is left open where the match is weak. The size field is filled for only some rows; it gives once, few, many or a size class.

18,-,TRBJ2-2,TRBV1,-,TGCACCAGCAGCCAAGAGACTAGCGGGAGGCCCAAGAACGGGGAGCTGTTTTTT,CTSSQETSGRPKNGELFF
17,-,TRBJ2-4,TRBV4-1,-,TGCGCCAGCAGCCAAGATAGTCGCCGCCTAGCCAAAAACATTCAGTACTTC,CASSQDSRRLAKNIQYF
14,-,TRBJ1-2,TRBV7-9,-,TGTGCCAGCAGCCGCAGCCGGGTGCCCTATGGCTACACCTTC,CASSRSRVPYGYTF
12,-,TRBJ1-2,TRBV23-1,-,TGCGCCAGCAGTCAAGGGGGGGATGGCTACACCTTC,CASSQGGDGYTF
14,TRBD1,TRBJ1-6,TRBV7-8,-,TGTGCCAGCAGCCGGGACAGCTATAATTCACCCCTCCACTTT,CASSRDSYNSPLHF
15,TRBD2,TRBJ2-7,TRBV6-5,-,TGTGCCAGCAGTTCCCCAACTAGCGGGAGATACGAGCAGTACTTC,CASSSPTSGRYEQYF
15,-,TRBJ2-4,TRBV30,-,TGTGCCTGGAGTGATAAGGGGCTAGCCAAAAACATTCAGTACTTC,CAWSDKGLAKNIQYF
14,TRBD1,TRBJ1-4,TRBV4-1,-,TGCGCCAGCACCCTGCAGGGGGCGAATGAAAAACTGTTTTTT,CASTLQGANEKLFF
15,TRBD1,TRBJ1-5,TRBV18,once,TGTGCCAGCTCCCAGCTCACAGGGGTCAATCAGCCCCAGCATTTT,CASSQLTGVNQPQHF
16,-,TRBJ1-5,TRBV30,-,TGTGCCTGGAGTCCAAAAACGTTAGGAGGGGAATCAGCCCAGCATTTT,CAWSPKTLGGESAQHF
13,-,TRBJ2-5,TRBV27,-,TGTGCCAGCAGTTTCTCTAGTGGAGAGACCCAGTACTTC,CASSFSSGETQYF
14,TRBD1,TRBJ1-1,TRBV27,-,TGTGCCAGCAGAAAACAGGGGGAGAACACTGAAGCTTTCTTT,CASRKQGENTEAFF
14,-,TRBJ2-2,TRBV11-2,-,TGTGCCAGCAGCTCCTTCCCTCGGACCGGGGAGCTGTTTTTT,CASSSFPRTGELFF
13,-,TRBJ2-2,TRBV11-2,-,TGTGCCAGCAGCTCTCCGAACACCGGGGAGCTGTTTTTT,CASSSPNTGELFF
15,TRBD2,TRBJ2-1,TRBV6-5,-,TGTGCCAGCAGCCCCGGGACTAGCGGGAGGAATGAGCAGTTCTTC,CASSPGTSGRNEQFF
14,-,TRBJ1-4,TRBV9,-,TGTGCCAGCAGCGCAGGGGATGGTAATGAAAAACTGTTTTTT,CASSAGDGNEKLFF
13,TRBD1,TRBJ1-6,TRBV5-6,-,TGTGCCAGCAGCTCAACAGGGGTTTCACCCCTCCACTTT,CASSSTGVSPLHF
15,TRBD1,TRBJ1-2,TRBV15,once,TGTGCCACCAGCAGAGATCTGGGGACAGTCTATGGCTACACCTTC,CATSRDLGTVYGYTF
16,TRBD2,TRBJ2-3,TRBV4-3,-,TGCGCCAGCAGCCAAGAGTTCGGGGGGTACACAGATACGCAGTATTTT,CASSQEFGGYTDTQYF
14,TRBD1,TRBJ1-4,TRBV5-1,-,TGCGCCAGCAGCTTGGAACAGGGGGTGGGAAAACTGTTTTTT,CASSLEQGVGKLFF
18,-,TRBJ2-6,TRBV28,-,TGTGCCAGCAGTCCCGGGACATTTGGGATCTCTGGGGCCAACGTCCTGACTTTC,CASSPGTFGISGANVLTF
16,-,TRBJ1-6,TRBV7-2,-,TGTGCCAGCAGCTTAGACGGGGGGGCGCGTAATTCACCCCTCCACTTT,CASSLDGGARNSPLHF
18,TRBD2,TRBJ2-1,TRBV10-3,-,TGTGCCAGCCCCGCTAGCGGGAGCTTATGGGGTTCCTACAATGAGCAGTTCTTC,CASPASGSLWGSYNEQFF
15,TRBD1,TRBJ2-5,TRBV19,-,TGTGCCAGTAGTCCCGGACAGGGGGTGATGGAGACCCAGTACTTC,CASSPGQGVMETQYF
13,-,TRBJ1-2,TRBV7-9,-,TGTGCCAGCAGCTGGAGAGAGGGCGATGGCTACACCTTC,CASSWREGDGYTF
13,-,TRBJ2-7,TRBV6-1,-,TGTGCCAGCAGGCCCGGGAGCCTCCACGAGCAGTACTTC,CASRPGSLHEQYF
16,TRBD1,TRBJ2-3,TRBV7-3,-,TGTGCCAGCAGGCAGACCGGGACAGGAGAGACGGATACGCAGTATTTT,CASRQTGTGETDTQYF
17,-,TRBJ2-7,TRBV30,-,TGTGCCTGGAGTGTCCCTCTTTGGGCTAGCGAGTCCTACGAGCAGTACTTC,CAWSVPLWASESYEQYF
15,TRBD2,TRBJ2-3,TRBV28,-,TGTGCCAGCAGTTTCGGAAATAGCGGGAGGGTTCCGCAGTATTTT,CASSFGNSGRVPQYF
16,TRBD1,TRBJ1-5,TRBV7-2,once,TGTGCCAGCAGCTTAGCCGGGACAGGGGGAAGTCAGCCCCAGCATTTT,CASSLAGTGGSQPQHF
13,-,TRBJ2-7,TRBV19,-,TGTGCCAGTAGTCCAGGGAGGCCCTACGAGCAGTACTTC,CASSPGRPYEQYF
16,TRBD1,TRBJ1-2,TRBV5-1,-,TGCGCCAGCAAGCCTCAGCCGGGACAGGGGGCGAAGGGCTACACCTTC,CASKPQPGQGAKGYTF
13,-,TRBJ2-7,TRBV2,-,TGTGCCAGCAGGGAGGACTCGTTCTACGAGCAGTACTTC,CASREDSFYEQYF
12,-,TRBJ2-3,TRBV5-1,-,TGCGCCAGCAGCTTGGCCGTAGATACGCAGTATTTT,CASSLAVDTQYF
15,TRBD2,TRBJ2-1,TRBV6-4,-,TGTGCCAGCAGTTTACTAGCGGGCACGCACAATGAGCAGTTCTTC,CASSLLAGTHNEQFF
14,TRBD1,TRBJ2-7,TRBV28,-,TGTGCCAGCAGTGGACAGGGGCCTTCTTACGAGCAGTACTTC,CASSGQGPSYEQYF
15,-,TRBJ2-6,TRBV27,-,TGTGCCAGCAGTCCTCTCGGCTCTGGGGCCAACGTCCTGACTTTC,CASSPLGSGANVLTF
14,-,TRBJ2-3,TRBV10-2,-,TGCGCCAGCAGTGAGTCGACTCAGGGAAATACGCAGTATTTT,CASSESTQGNTQYF